This entry is about one T cell receptor beta chain. TCRdb's copy holds only in-frame clones and misses some; the assay was immunoSEQ multiplex PCR. The sample carries about 290,000 clones, 89% recorded once. The J segment lost 6 bases and the V segment lost 4 bases, leaving 4 bases of the junction unmatched. Germline CDR1 is SGHKS and CDR2 is YYEKEE (reference sequence). This CDR3 contains 12 residues. The sample comes from a study of blood T cell repertoires in COVID-19. Sequencing was carried out using peripheral blood. The chain links TRBV5-5 to TRBJ2-7; 7 positions match TRBD1. This clonotype originated in a woman aged 25 to 45 with COVID-19, enrolled during active disease. CDR3 bases: TGTGCCAGCAGCCTGACAGGGTCCGAGCAGTACTTC. Protein: CASSLTGSEQYF.